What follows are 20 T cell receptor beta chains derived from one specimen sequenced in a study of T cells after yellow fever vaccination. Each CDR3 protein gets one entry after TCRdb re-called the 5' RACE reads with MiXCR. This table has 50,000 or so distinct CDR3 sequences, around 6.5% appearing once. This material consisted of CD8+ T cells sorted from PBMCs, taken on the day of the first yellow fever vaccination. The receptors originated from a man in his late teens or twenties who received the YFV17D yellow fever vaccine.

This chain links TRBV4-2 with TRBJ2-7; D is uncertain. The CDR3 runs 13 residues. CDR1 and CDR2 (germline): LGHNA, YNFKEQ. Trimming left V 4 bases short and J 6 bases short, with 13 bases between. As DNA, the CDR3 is TGTGCCAGCAGCCCTGGGCTCCTCTGCGAGCAGTACGTC. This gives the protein CASSPGLLCEQYV.

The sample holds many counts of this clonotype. The CDR3 sequence: CASSQGASEAFF. The CDR3, as DNA: TGTGCCAGCAGCCAGGGGGCCTCTGAAGCTTTCTTT. The rearrangement uses TRBV7-9 and TRBJ1-1, with 8 bases that match TRBD1. V lost 5 bases, J lost 6 bases, and 2 bases stayed unmatched. Germline CDR1 reads SEHNR; CDR2 reads FQNEAQ (reference sequence). The CDR3 length is 12 residues. Variable domain in full (rest from reference TRBV7-9 and TRBJ1-1): DTGVSQNPRHKITKRGQNVTFRCDPISEHNRLYWYRQTLGQGPEFLTYFQNEAQLEKSRLLSDRFSAERPKGSFSTLEIQRTEQGDSAMYLCASSQGASEAFFGQGTRLTVV.

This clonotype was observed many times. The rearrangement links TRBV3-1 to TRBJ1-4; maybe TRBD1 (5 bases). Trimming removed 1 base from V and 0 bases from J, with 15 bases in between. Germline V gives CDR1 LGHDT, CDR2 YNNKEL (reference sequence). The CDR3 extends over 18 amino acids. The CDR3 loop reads CASSQATGVGATNEKLFF. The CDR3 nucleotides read TGTGCCAGCAGCCAAGCGACGGGGGTAGGTGCAACTAATGAAAAACTGTTTTTT.

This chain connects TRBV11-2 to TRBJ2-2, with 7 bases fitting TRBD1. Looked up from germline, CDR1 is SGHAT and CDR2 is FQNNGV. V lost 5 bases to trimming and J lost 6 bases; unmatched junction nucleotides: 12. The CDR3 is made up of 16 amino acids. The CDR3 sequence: CASSTRDRRWSGELFF. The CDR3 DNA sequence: TGTGCCAGCAGCACCCGGGACAGAAGATGGTCCGGGGAGCTGTTTTTT.

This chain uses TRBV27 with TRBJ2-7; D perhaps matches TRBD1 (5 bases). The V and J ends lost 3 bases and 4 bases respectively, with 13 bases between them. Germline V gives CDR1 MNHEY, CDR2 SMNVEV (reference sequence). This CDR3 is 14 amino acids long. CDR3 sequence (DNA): TGTGCCAGCAGTTTGGGCCCAGGGAAGTACGAGCAGTACTTC. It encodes CASSLGPGKYEQYF.

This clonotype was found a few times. CDR3 in amino acids: CASSFVVSPSETQYF. CDR3 sequence (DNA): TGTGCCAGCAGTTTCGTTGTTTCACCGTCCGAGACCCAGTACTTC. The chain combines TRBV6-5 with TRBJ2-5, with D hard to call. Trimming removed 4 bases from V and 5 bases from J, with 17 bases in between. CDR3 length: 15 amino acids. The germline CDR1 and CDR2 sequences are MNHEY and SVGAGI.

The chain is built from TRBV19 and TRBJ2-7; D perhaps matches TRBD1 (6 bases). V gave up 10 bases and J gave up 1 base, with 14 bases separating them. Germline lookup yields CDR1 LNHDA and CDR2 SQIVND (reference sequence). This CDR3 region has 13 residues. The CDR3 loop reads CATGQGNSYEQYF. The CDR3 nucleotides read TGTGCCACAGGGCAGGGGAATTCCTACGAGCAGTACTTC. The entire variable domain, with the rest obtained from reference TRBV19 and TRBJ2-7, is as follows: DGGITQSPKYLFRKEGQNVTLSCEQNLNHDAMYWYRQDPGQGLRLIYYSQIVNDFQKGDIAEGYSVSREKKESFPLTVTSAQKNPTAFYLCATGQGNSYEQYFGPGTRLTVT.

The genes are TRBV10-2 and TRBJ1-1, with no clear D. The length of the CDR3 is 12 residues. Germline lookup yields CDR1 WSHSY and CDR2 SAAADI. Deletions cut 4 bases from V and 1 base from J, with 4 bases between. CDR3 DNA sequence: TGCGCCAGCAGTGGCACGAACACTGAAGCTTTCTTT. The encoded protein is CASSGTNTEAFF.

The CDR3 region is CASSAGTAYGYTF. The CDR3 coding sequence is TGTGCCAGCAGCGCGGGGACAGCTTATGGCTACACCTTC. This chain links TRBV9 with TRBJ1-2; 7 bases fit TRBD1. This CDR3 spans 13 amino acids. After removal of 3 bases from V and 5 bases from J, the junction contained 4 bases not matched to a gene. Looked up from germline, CDR1 is SGDLS and CDR2 is YYNGEE.

This CDR3 reads CASSSSPGGYEQYF. In DNA form, the CDR3 reads TGCGCCAGCAGTTCTTCTCCCGGGGGTTACGAGCAGTACTTC. This chain joins TRBV10-2 and TRBJ2-7; the D gene is possibly TRBD2 (6 bases). V was trimmed by 5 bases and J by 4 bases, leaving 15 bases between them. This CDR3 spans 14 amino acids. Germline V lookup: CDR1 WSHSY, CDR2 SAAADI.

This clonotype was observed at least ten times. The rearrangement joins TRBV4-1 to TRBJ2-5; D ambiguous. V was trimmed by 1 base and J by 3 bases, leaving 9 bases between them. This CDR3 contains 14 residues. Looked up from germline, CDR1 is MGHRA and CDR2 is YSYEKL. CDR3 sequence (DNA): TGCGCCAGCAGCCAAGGGTGGGCGGAAGAGACCCAGTACTTC. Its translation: CASSQGWAEETQYF.

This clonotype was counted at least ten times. The CDR3 spells CASSSGWGPSPLHF. Here the CDR3 DNA reads TGTGCCAGCAGTTCAGGGTGGGGTCCTTCACCCCTCCACTTT. The chain couples TRBV27 to TRBJ1-6, with D possibly being TRBD1 (5 bases). The V end lost 4 bases, the J end lost 9 bases, and 13 bases lay between the germline ends. The CDR3 is 14 residues long. Per the germline V gene, CDR1 is MNHEY and CDR2 is SMNVEV (reference sequence).

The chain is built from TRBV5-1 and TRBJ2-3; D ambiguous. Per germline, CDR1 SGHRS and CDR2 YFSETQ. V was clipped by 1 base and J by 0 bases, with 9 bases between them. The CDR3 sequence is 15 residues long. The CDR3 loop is CASSLTARSTDTQYF. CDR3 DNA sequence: TGCGCCAGCAGCTTGACGGCCCGGAGCACAGATACGCAGTATTTT.

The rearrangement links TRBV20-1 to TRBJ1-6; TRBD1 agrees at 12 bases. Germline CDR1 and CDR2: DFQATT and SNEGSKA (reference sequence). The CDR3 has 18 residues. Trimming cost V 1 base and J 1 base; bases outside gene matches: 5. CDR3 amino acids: CSARGMGQGASYNSPLHF. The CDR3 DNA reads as TGCAGTGCTAGAGGCATGGGACAGGGGGCTTCCTATAATTCACCCCTCCACTTT.

The CDR3 reads CSVEVRSGGALETQYF. The CDR3 DNA follows: TGCAGCGTTGAAGTGAGAAGCGGGGGGGCCTTGGAGACCCAGTACTTC. The chain couples TRBV29-1 to TRBJ2-5; TRBD2 agrees at 10 bases. J gave up 5 bases and V 1 base, and 10 bases lay outside the gene matches. Germline V gives CDR1 SQVTM, CDR2 ANQGSEA. The CDR3 is 16 residues long.

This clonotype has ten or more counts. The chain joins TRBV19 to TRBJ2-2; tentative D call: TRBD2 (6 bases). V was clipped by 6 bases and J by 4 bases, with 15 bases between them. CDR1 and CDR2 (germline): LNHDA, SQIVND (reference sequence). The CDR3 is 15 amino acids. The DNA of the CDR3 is TGTGCCAGTAGCAGATACCGGGACTCCACCGGGGAGCTGTTTTTT. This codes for CASSRYRDSTGELFF. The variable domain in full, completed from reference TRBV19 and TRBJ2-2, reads DGGITQSPKYLFRKEGQNVTLSCEQNLNHDAMYWYRQDPGQGLRLIYYSQIVNDFQKGDIAEGYSVSREKKESFPLTVTSAQKNPTAFYLCASSRYRDSTGELFFGEGSRLTVL.

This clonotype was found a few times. CDR3: CASSSRDYDGETQYF. In DNA, the CDR3 is TGTGCCAGCAGCTCCCGGGACTACGACGGGGAGACCCAGTACTTC. The chain links TRBV7-9 to TRBJ2-5; 7 bases align to TRBD2. Germline CDR1 reads SEHNR; CDR2 reads FQNEAQ (reference sequence). The CDR3 totals 15 residues. The V segment lost 4 bases and the J segment 5 bases; nucleotides outside the gene matches: 10.

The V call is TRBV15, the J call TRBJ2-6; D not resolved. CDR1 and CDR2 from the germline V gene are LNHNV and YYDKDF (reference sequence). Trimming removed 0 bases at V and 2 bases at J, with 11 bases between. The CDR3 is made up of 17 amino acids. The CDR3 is CATSRDASATGANVLTF. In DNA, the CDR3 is TGTGCCACCAGCAGAGATGCTTCGGCTACTGGGGCCAACGTCCTGACTTTC.

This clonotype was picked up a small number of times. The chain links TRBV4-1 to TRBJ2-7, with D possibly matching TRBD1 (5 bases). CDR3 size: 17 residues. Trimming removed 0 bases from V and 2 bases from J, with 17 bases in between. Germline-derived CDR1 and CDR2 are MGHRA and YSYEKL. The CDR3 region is CASSQDPPTALTYEQYF. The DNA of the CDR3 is TGCGCCAGCAGCCAAGATCCCCCGACAGCTTTAACCTACGAGCAGTACTTC.

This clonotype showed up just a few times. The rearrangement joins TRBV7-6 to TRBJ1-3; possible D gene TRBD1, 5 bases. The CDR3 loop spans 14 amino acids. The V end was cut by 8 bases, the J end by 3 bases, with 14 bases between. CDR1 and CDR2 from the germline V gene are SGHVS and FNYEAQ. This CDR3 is CASSGPGYGNTIYF. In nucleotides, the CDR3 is TGTGCCAGCTCGGGGCCCGGGTATGGAAACACCATATATTTT.